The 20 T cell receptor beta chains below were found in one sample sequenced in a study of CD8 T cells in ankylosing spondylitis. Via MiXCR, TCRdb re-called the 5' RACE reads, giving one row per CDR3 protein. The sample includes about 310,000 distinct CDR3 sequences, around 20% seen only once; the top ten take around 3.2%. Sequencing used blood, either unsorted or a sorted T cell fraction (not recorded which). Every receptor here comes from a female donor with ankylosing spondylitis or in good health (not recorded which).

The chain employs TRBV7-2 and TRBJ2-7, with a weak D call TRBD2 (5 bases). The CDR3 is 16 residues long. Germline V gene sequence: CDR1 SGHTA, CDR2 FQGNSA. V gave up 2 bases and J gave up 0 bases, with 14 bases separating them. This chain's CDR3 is CASSLTATGSSYEQYF. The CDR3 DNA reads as TGTGCCAGCAGCTTAACCGCGACGGGAAGCTCCTACGAGCAGTACTTC. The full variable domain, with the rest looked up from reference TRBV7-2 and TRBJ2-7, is GAGVSQSPSNKVTEKGKDVELRCDPISGHTALYWYRQSLGQGLEFLIYFQGNSAPDKSGLPSDRFSAERTGGSVSTLTIQRTQQEDSAVYLCASSLTATGSSYEQYFGPGTRLTVT.

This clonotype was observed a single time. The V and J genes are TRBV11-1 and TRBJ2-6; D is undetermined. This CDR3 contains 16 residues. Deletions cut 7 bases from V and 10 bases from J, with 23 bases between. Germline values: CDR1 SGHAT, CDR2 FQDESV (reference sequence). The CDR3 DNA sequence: TGTGCCAGCATTCAATTAAAAATCCCTGGGATGAACGTCCTGACTTTC. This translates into CASIQLKIPGMNVLTF.

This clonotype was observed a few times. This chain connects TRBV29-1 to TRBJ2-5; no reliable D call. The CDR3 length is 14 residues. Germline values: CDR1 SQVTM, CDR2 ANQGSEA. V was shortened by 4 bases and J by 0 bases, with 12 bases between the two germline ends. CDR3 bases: TGCAGCGTTGGCACGGAACTATACCAAGAGACCCAGTACTTC. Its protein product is CSVGTELYQETQYF.

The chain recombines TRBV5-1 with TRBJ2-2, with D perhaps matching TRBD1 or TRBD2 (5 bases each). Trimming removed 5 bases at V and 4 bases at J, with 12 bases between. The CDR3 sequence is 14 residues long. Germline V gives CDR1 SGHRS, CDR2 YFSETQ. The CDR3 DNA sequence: TGCGCCAGCAGAAAGGCGAGGGGCACCGGGGAGCTGTTTTTT. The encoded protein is CASRKARGTGELFF.

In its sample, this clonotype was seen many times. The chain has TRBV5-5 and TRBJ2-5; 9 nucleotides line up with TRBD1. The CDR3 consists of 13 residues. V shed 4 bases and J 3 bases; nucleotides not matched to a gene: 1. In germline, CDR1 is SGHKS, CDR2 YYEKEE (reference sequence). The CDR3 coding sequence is TGTGCCAGCAGCCGGGACAGGGAAGAGACCCAGTACTTC. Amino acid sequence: CASSRDREETQYF.

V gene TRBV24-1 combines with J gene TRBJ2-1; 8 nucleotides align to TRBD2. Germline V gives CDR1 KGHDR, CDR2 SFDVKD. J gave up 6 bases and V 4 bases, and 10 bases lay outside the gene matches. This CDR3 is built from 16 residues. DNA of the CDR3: TGTGCCACCAGTGACCACCGGGGGGGGCGGTTCAATGAGCAGTTCTTC. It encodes CATSDHRGGRFNEQFF.

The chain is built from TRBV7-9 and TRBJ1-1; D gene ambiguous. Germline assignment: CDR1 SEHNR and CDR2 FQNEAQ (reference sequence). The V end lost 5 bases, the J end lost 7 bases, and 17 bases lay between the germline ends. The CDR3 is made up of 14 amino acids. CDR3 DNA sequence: TGTGCCAGCAGCCCCGGGGTGTGGATGGGTGAAGCTTTCTTT. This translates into CASSPGVWMGEAFF.

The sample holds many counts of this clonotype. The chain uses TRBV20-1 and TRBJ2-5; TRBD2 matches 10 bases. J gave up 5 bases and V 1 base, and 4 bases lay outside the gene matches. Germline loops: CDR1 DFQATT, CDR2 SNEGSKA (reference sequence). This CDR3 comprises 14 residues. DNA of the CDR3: TGCAGTGCTAGAGGGACTAGCGGCAGGGAGACCCAGTACTTC. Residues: CSARGTSGRETQYF.

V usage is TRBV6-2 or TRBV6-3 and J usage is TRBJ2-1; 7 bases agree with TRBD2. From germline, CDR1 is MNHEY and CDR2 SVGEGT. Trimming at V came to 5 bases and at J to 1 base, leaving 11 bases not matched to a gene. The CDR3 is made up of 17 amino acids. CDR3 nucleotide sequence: TGTGCCAGCAGTCCCCGCCCGCGGGGGACGTCCTACAATGAGCAGTTCTTC. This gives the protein CASSPRPRGTSYNEQFF.

The CDR3: CSATQSGMGYEQFF. CDR3 bases: TGCAGTGCTACCCAAAGCGGGATGGGGTATGAGCAGTTCTTC. The chain employs TRBV20-1 and TRBJ2-1, with TRBD2 matching over 7 bases. CDR1 is DFQATT, CDR2 SNEGSKA, per germline (reference sequence). The CDR3 is 14 amino acids. The V and J ends lost 4 bases and 8 bases, in that order; junction bases with no gene match: 11.

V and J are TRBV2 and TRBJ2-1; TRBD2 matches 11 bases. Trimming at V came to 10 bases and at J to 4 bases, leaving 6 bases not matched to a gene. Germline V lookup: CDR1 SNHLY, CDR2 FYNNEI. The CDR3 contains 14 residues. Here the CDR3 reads CATTGTSGYNEQFF. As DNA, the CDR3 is TGTGCCACCACCGGGACTAGCGGTTACAATGAGCAGTTCTTC.

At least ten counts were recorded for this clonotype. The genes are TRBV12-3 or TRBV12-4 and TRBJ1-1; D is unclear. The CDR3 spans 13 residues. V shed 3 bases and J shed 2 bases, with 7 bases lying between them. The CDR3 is CASSLIDNTEAFF. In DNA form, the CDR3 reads TGTGCCAGCAGTTTGATAGACAACACTGAAGCTTTCTTT.

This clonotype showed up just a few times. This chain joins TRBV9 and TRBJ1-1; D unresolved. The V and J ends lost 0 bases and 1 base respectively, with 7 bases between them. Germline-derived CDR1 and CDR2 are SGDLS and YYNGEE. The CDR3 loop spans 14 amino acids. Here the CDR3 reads CASSVGAPNTEAFF. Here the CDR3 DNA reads TGTGCCAGCAGCGTAGGGGCACCGAACACTGAAGCTTTCTTT.

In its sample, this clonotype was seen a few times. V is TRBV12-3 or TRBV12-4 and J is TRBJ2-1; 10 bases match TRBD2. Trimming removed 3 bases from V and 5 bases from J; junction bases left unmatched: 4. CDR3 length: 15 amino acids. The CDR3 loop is CASSLRTSGDNEQFF. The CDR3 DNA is TGTGCCAGCAGTTTGCGGACTAGCGGAGACAATGAGCAGTTCTTC.

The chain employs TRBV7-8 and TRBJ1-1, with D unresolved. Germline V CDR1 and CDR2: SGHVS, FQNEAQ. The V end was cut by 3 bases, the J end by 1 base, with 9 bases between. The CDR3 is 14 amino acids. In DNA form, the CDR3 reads TGTGCCAGCAGCTTTAGTCAACAGAACACTGAAGCTTTCTTT. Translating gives CASSFSQQNTEAFF.

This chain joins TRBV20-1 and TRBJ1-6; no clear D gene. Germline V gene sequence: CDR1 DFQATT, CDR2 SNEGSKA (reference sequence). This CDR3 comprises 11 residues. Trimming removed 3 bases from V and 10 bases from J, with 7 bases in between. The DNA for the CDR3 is TGCAGTGCTAGCAACACATCACCCCTCCACTTT. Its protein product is CSASNTSPLHF.

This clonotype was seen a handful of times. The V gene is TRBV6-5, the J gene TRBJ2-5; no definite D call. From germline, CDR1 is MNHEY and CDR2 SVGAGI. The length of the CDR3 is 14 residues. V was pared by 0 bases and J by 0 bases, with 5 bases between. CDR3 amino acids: CASSYSANQETQYF. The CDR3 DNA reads TGTGCCAGCAGTTACTCGGCAAACCAAGAGACCCAGTACTTC.

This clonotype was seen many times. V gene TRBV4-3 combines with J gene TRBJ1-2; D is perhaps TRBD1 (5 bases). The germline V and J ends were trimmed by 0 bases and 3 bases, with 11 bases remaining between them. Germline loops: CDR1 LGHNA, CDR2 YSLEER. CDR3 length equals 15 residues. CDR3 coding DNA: TGCGCCAGCAGCCAAGAGGGCCGAGGGGACTATGGCTACACCTTC. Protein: CASSQEGRGDYGYTF.

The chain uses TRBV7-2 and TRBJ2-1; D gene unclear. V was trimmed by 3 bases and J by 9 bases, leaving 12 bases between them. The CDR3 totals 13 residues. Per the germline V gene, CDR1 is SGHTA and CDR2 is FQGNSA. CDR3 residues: CASSLFKEVEQFF. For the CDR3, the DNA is TGTGCCAGCAGCTTGTTTAAAGAGGTTGAGCAGTTCTTC.

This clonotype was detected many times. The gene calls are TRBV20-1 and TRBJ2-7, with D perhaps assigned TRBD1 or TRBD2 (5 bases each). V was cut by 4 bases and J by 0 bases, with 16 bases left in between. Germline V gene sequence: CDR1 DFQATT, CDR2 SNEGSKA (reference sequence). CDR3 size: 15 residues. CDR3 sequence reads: CSATGTLFSSYEQYF. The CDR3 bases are TGCAGTGCTACAGGGACCCTCTTCAGCTCCTACGAGCAGTACTTC.